This record looks at one TCR beta chain sequence and its context. Its antigen is still unknown. Germline CDR1 is MDHEN and CDR2 is SYDVKM. This CDR3 comprises 15 residues. V lost 4 bases and J 4 bases, leaving 16 bases between the germline ends. This specimen comes from a study of cytomegalovirus exposure and HLA in healthy donors. Whole-study findings and limits: Specific recognition of CMV antigens was confirmed in vitro for a few chains (all CMV-associated).

Libraries were prepared by immunoSEQ multiplex PCR; TCRdb keeps only in-frame clonotypes and omits some of them. This sample yields some 170,000 clones, of which roughly 84% are seen a single time; more than 8.5% belongs to the top ten. This sequence originates from a man aged 25 to 40 in good health and CMV-seropositive. The chain is built from TRBV28 and TRBJ2-5; a weak D match, TRBD2 (6 bases). The sequenced sample consisted of PBMCs. DNA for the CDR3: TGTGCCAGCAGTTCCCGGGACTCCAGCGCAGAGACCCAGTACTTC. Translation: CASSSRDSSAETQYF. Full variable domain (rest looked up from reference TRBV28 and TRBJ2-5): DVKVTQSSRYLVKRTGEKVFLECVQDMDHENMFWYRQDPGLGLRLIYFSYDVKMKEKGDIPEGYSVSREKKERFSLILESASTNQTSMYLCASSSRDSSAETQYFGPGTRLLVL.